This T cell receptor beta chain was identified during a study of OX40 agonist ivuxolimab in advanced cancers. Background on the whole study: Ivuxolimab was an agonistic, fully human IgG2 monoclonal antibody directed against OX40 (CD134), a costimulatory receptor. In the dose-escalation cohort, 82.7% of patients were male, and the mean age was approximately 60 years with a range of roughly 23 to 79. Peripheral TCRbeta sequencing aimed to test whether ivuxolimab altered TCR sequence diversity and caused clonal T-cell expansion. Partial responses occurred in three dose-escalation patients, of whom one had hepatocellular carcinoma and two had cutaneous melanoma. Intravenous ivuxolimab was administered to patients every 2 weeks at six dose levels: 0.01, 0.1, 0.3, 1.5, 3 and 10 mg/kg. Of the 50 to 55 dose-escalation patients, hepatocellular carcinoma was present in roughly 19, melanoma in roughly 15, renal cell carcinoma in 9 and head and neck cancer in 9. The paper describes the monotherapy dose-escalation part (N = 52 patients) of the phase I trial of ivuxolimab. Prior anti-PD-1, anti-PD-L1 or anti-CTLA-4 therapy was permitted, and checkpoint inhibitors had been received by more than 35% of dose-escalation patients. The full study reports these points: Antigen specificity was not determined for the clonally expanded peripheral T cells. After ivuxolimab, expanded clones were on average more numerous among CD8+ T cells than among CD4+ T cells. In the 0.1-3.0 mg/kg groups, partial responders were among the patients with the lowest normalized peripheral clonal expansion, particularly in CD8+ T cells. Low levels of normalized T-cell clonal expansion were also shown by some nonresponding patients. Clonal expansion of both CD4+ and CD8+ blood T cells was observed from baseline to week 6 at doses 0.1 to 3.0 mg/kg.

The CDR3 sequence holds 17 residues, the cysteine and phenylalanine included. The read is trimmed to its CDR3 DNA, 51 bases read in frame from base 1. For this chain, trimming is 1 base at the V end and 6 bases at the J end, and the number of junction bases without a gene match is 8. CDR1 and CDR2 were assigned from the germline V gene as SGHTA and FQGNSA. Genomic DNA was extracted from sorted cells for sequencing of the TCRbeta CDR3 region. The immunoSEQ Assay was used to sequence the TCRbeta CDR3 regions. TCRdb stores this immuneACCESS table with in-frame sequences only. Part of the clones is absent; in the studies checked, under half of the shortfall reflects unresolved V genes, and no reason is known for the rest. Present in this sample are about 77,000 clones, around 87% of which were seen just once. The ten largest clones add up to roughly 0.54% of the sample. Details on this clone: Its antigen specificity is not known. No much larger clone is present one base from it, and per-base qualities are unavailable.

Patients with autoimmune disease history or receiving systemic immunosuppression were excluded from the trial. In every dose cohort, peripheral blood was drawn for TCR sequencing at baseline, cycle 4 day 1, and cycle 7 day 1. The samples were taken from a phase I, first-in-human, multicenter, open-label dose-escalation trial of ivuxolimab. Adults with locally advanced or metastatic melanoma, renal cell, hepatocellular, or head and neck squamous cell carcinoma were enrolled in the trial. Before TCR sequencing, CD4+ and CD8+ T cells were separately sorted from peripheral blood. The receptor was derived from an adult with an advanced solid tumor such as melanoma, head and neck, liver or kidney cancer. This chain is built from TRBV7-2 and TRBJ2-1; 11 central nucleotides agree with TRBD2. This specimen was CD4+ or CD8+ T cells sorted from blood, taken in a trial of the OX40 agonist ivuxolimab. For the CDR3, the sequence is CASSLGVLAGGVNEQFF. The nucleotide sequence is given as TGTGCCAGCAGCTTAGGGGTCCTAGCGGGGGGAGTCAATGAGCAGTTCTTC.